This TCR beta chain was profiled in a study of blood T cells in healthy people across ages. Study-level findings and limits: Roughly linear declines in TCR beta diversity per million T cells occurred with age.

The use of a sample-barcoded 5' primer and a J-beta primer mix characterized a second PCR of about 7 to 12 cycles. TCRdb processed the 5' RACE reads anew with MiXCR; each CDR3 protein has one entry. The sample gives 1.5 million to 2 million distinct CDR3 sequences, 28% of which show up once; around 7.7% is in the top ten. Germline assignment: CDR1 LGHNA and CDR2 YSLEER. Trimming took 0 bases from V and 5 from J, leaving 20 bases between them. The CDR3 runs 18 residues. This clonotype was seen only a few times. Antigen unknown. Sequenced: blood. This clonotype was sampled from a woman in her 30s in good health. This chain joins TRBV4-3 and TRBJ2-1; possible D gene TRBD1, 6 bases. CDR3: CASSQDSQGPSVDNEQFF. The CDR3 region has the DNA TGCGCCAGCAGCCAAGATAGCCAGGGGCCATCGGTAGACAATGAGCAGTTCTTC.